This T cell receptor (beta chain) was identified during a study of blood T cells in healthy people across ages. Primers used in a second PCR of roughly 6 to 12 cycles were a sample-barcoded 5' primer and a J-beta primer mix. From the 5' RACE reads, TCRdb called clonotypes with MiXCR, one entry per CDR3 protein. The data show about 1 million distinct CDR3 sequences, about 25% seen once. The total RNA that was extracted per sample amounted to at least 5 micrograms. The sample holds many counts of this clonotype. V was trimmed by 0 bases and J by 5 bases, leaving 4 bases between them. In germline, CDR1 is LNHNV, CDR2 YYDKDF (reference sequence). The CDR3 is made up of 12 amino acids. The same sample was also used in a study of T cells of mothers and their children.

The sequencing sample was made of blood. The V gene is TRBV15, the J gene TRBJ2-5; D unresolved. This receptor was taken from a girl under 10 years old in good health. The CDR3 nucleotides read TGTGCCACCAGCAGAGATACCGAGACCCAGTACTTC. Its protein is CATSRDTETQYF.